Sequencing of this T cell receptor (beta chain) was carried out in a study of blood T cell repertoires in COVID-19. Study information: COVID-19 samples collected from the United States, Italy and Spain covered acute and convalescent phases. PBMCs, B-cell-depleted T cells, or T cells provided the cDNA or gDNA that made up the material.

The CDR3 has 15 amino acids. J gave up 3 bases and V 6 bases, and 7 bases lay outside the gene matches. Germline V CDR1 and CDR2: WSHSY, SAAADI. Authors' analysis steps: Amplification from reference gene primers served as the basis for estimated nucleated cell counts. Repertoires were generated with immunoSEQ multiplex PCR, while TCRdb's copy carries only in-frame clones and drops some. V, J and clone size are those of that table, while D and trimming were read from the DNA. The sample includes about 120,000 clones, roughly 89% of them seen just once. The source of this sequence is a woman in her forties or fifties with acute or convalescent COVID-19. What was sequenced was peripheral blood. V is TRBV10-2 and J is TRBJ2-4; 8 bases map to TRBD1. This CDR3 reads CASRSDRGGKNIQYF. The CDR3 DNA reads as TGCGCCAGCAGGTCCGACAGGGGAGGCAAAAACATTCAGTACTTC.